The entry below describes one TCR beta chain. Source study methods: Amplification of reference gene primers provided the estimated nucleated cell counts. Repertoires were generated with immunoSEQ multiplex PCR, while TCRdb's copy carries only in-frame clones and drops some. V and J calls plus clone size are reproduced from that table; the DNA served to infer D and trimming. The table includes some 75,000 clones, approximately 90% detected once. The data derive from a study of blood T cell repertoires in COVID-19. As for the study in general: Sites across the United States, Italy and Spain contributed samples from acute and convalescent COVID-19. PBMCs, B-cell-depleted T cells, or T cells were the source of the cDNA or gDNA that made up the material.

The germline V gene encodes CDR1 MNHEY and CDR2 SMNVEV (reference sequence). The length of the CDR3 is 14 residues. V was pared by 7 bases and J by 0 bases, with 10 bases between. V gene TRBV27 combines with J gene TRBJ1-3; perhaps TRBD1 as D (5 bases). The receptor was derived from a man aged 65 to 79 with active or convalescent COVID-19. Sequences were obtained from peripheral blood. The CDR3 coding sequence is TGTGCCAGCACAGGGCCTGCCTCTGGAAACACCATATATTTT. Amino acids: CASTGPASGNTIYF.